This T cell receptor (beta chain) emerged from a study of blood T cell repertoires in COVID-19. Turning to the study itself: Sites in the United States, Italy and Spain provided acute and convalescent COVID-19 samples. The analysed material was cDNA or gDNA that came from T cells, B-cell-depleted T cells, or PBMCs.

The table came from immunoSEQ multiplex PCR; TCRdb's copy has only in-frame clones and leaves some out. The table lists about 200,000 clones, about 90% of them singletons. This clonotype was sampled from a man aged 18-30 years with active or convalescent COVID-19. Sequencing was done on a sample of peripheral blood.

The CDR3 DNA is TGCGCCAGCAGCCCTGGGCGGGGGCCTAATGAAAAACTGTTTTTT. This gives the protein CASSPGRGPNEKLFF. The chain combines TRBV4-1 with TRBJ1-4; tentatively, D is TRBD1 (6 bases). Germline CDR1 is MGHRA and CDR2 is YSYEKL. The CDR3 runs to 15 residues. Trimming left V 4 bases short and J 3 bases short, with 12 bases between.